This passage covers 3 T cell receptor beta chains from one sample sequenced in a study of response to subunit inactivated influenza vaccine. In TCRdb, the RT-PCR reads were re-called with MiXCR into one record per CDR3 protein. This sample has around 480,000 distinct CDR3 sequences, with approximately 15% found just once. The source was CD4+ T cells sorted from PBMCs, collected 23 to 25 months after vaccination. Receptors were obtained from a man aged 50-75 years who received an inactivated influenza vaccine.

Only a few counts were recorded for this clonotype. The chain joins TRBV11-1 to TRBJ2-5, with unresolved D. The V and J ends lost 8 bases and 5 bases respectively, with 6 bases between them. The CDR3 extends over 10 amino acids. Germline V CDR1 and CDR2: SGHAT, FQDESV (reference sequence). CDR3 in amino acids: CASARETQYF. The CDR3 nucleotides read TGTGCCAGCGCGAGGGAGACCCAGTACTTC.

This clonotype appeared many times. The chain carries TRBV27 and TRBJ1-2, with D hard to call. CDR3 length: 16 amino acids. Trimming cost V 0 bases and J 3 bases, with 14 bases left between them. Germline CDR1 MNHEY, CDR2 SMNVEV (reference sequence). The DNA of the CDR3 is TGTGCCAGCAGTTTATCTGGGGTAAAGATTCACTATGGCTACACCTTC. Amino acid sequence: CASSLSGVKIHYGYTF.

This clonotype turned up a few times. The chain uses TRBV5-1 and TRBJ2-2, with D maybe TRBD1 (5 bases). Germline V lookup: CDR1 SGHRS, CDR2 YFSETQ. With 0 bases removed from V and 4 bases from J, the gap between germline ends came to 13 bases. This CDR3 is 16 amino acids long. CDR3 bases: TGCGCCAGCAGCTTGGGGTCCCAGGGTGTCACCGGGGAGCTGTTTTTT. Its protein is CASSLGSQGVTGELFF. The variable domain in full, completed from reference TRBV5-1 and TRBJ2-2, reads KAGVTQTPRYLIKTRGQQVTLSCSPISGHRSVSWYQQTPGQGLQFLFEYFSETQRNKGNFPGRFSGRQFSNSRSEMNVSTLELGDSALYLCASSLGSQGVTGELFFGEGSRLTVL.